The entry below describes one T cell receptor beta chain. The data are from a study of blood T cell repertoires in COVID-19. TCRdb's copy holds only in-frame clones and misses some; the assay was immunoSEQ multiplex PCR. The top ten hold roughly 24% of the sample, which has roughly 160,000 clones, approximately 90% seen once. This CDR3 is 14 amino acids long. Germline V gene lookup returns CDR1 LGHDT and CDR2 YNNKEL (reference sequence). J lost 5 bases, V lost 6 bases, and 7 bases had no gene match. Sequencing used peripheral blood. V gene TRBV3-1 (or the pseudogene TRBV3-2) combines with J gene TRBJ2-3; 8 positions agree with TRBD2. This clonotype originated in a man between 60 and 70 years old with acute or convalescent COVID-19. The CDR3 region is CASRLAGAGDTQYF. The CDR3 DNA follows: TGTGCCAGCAGGCTAGCGGGTGCGGGAGATACGCAGTATTTT.